This TCR beta chain came from a study of monozygotic twins with inflammatory bowel disease. Germline CDR1 is SGHNT and CDR2 is YYREEE (reference sequence). This CDR3 is built from 16 residues. Remarks on this clonotype: Its antigen is not known.

Overall study findings and caveats: Backing was not found for a single strong signal or clonotype associated with IBD. What may have added variability to patient repertoires is that immunosuppressive treatments differed.

A template switching step added UMIs, each with a 6-nucleotide sample barcode. Reanalyzing the 5' RACE reads, TCRdb keeps one entry per CDR3 protein, without DNA. Recorded here are hundreds of thousands of distinct CDR3 sequences; the top ten clones represent 2% to 3%. Sequencing input: blood. The gene calls are TRBV5-4 and TRBJ2-3; TCRdb reports TRBD2, a call that lacks DNA to check it against. This receptor was identified in a human donor with ulcerative colitis or Crohn's disease, or a healthy co-twin of an affected twin (not recorded which). CDR3 in amino acids: CASSFTGGGAPDTQYF. Full variable domain (rest looked up from reference TRBV5-4 and TRBJ2-3): ETGVTQSPTHLIKTRGQQVTLRCSSQSGHNTVSWYQQALGQGPQFIFQYYREEENGRGNFPPRFSGLQFPNYSSELNVNALELDDSALYLCASSFTGGGAPDTQYFGPGTRLTVL.